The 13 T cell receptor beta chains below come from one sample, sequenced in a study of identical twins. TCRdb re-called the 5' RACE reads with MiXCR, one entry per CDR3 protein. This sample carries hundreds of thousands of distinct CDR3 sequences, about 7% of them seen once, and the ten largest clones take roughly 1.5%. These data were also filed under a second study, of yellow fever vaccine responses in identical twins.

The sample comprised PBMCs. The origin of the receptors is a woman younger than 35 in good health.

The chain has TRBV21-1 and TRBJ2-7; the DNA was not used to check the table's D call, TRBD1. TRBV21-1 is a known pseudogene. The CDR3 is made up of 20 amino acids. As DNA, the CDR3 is TGTGCCAGCAGCAAAGGGTTGGGGACAGGGCTTCATACCGGCTCCTACGAGCAGTACTTC. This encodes CASSKGLGTGLHTGSYEQYF.

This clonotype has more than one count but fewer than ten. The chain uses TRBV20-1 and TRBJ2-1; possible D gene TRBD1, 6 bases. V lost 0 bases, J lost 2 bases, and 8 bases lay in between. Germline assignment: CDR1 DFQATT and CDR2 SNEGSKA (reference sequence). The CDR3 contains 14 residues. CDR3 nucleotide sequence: TGCAGTGCTAGAGAGGGGGCGGCCTACAATGAGCAGTTCTTC. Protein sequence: CSAREGAAYNEQFF.

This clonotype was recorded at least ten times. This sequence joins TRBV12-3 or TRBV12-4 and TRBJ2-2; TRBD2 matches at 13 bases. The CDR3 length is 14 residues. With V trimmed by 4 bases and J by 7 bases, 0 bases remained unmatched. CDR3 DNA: TGTGCCAGCAGTTGGACTAGCGGGGGCGGGGAGCTGTTTTTT. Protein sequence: CASSWTSGGGELFF.

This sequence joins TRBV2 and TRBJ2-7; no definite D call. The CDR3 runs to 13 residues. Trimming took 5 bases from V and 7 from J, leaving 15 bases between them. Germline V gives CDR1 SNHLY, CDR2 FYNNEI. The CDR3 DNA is TGTGCCAGCAGTCATAATTGGGTCGTGGAGCAGTACTTC. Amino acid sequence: CASSHNWVVEQYF.

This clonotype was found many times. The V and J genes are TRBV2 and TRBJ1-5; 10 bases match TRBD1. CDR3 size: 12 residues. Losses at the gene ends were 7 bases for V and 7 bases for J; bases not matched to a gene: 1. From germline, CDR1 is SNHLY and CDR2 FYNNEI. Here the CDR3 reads CASTGQGQPQHF. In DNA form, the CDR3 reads TGTGCCAGCACGGGACAGGGGCAGCCCCAGCATTTT.

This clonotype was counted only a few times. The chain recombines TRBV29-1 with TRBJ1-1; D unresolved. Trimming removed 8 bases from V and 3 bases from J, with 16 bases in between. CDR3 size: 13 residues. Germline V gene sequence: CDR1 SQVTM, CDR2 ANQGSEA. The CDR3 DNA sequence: TGCAGCACCCGGAGGGCGGGAGACACTGAAGCTTTCTTT. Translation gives CSTRRAGDTEAFF.

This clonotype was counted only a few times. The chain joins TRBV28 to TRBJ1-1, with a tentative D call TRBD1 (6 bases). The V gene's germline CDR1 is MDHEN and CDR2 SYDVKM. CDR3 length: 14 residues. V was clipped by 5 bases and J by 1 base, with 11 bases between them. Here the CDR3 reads CASSVGHKNTEAFF. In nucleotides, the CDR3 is TGTGCCAGCAGTGTGGGACATAAGAACACTGAAGCTTTCTTT.

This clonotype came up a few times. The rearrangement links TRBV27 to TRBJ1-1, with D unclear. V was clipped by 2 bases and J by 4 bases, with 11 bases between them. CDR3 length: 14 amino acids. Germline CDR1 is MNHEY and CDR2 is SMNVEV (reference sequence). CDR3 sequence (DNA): TGTGCCAGCAGTTTAAAGGGTGGTAGCACTGAAGCTTTCTTT. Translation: CASSLKGGSTEAFF.

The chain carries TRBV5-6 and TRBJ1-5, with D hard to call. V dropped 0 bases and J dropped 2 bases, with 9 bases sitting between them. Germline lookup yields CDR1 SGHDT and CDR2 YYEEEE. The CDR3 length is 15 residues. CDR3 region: CASSLGALGNQPQHF. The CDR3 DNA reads TGTGCCAGCAGCTTGGGTGCTTTGGGCAATCAGCCCCAGCATTTT. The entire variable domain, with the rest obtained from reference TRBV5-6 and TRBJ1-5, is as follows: DAGVTQSPTHLIKTRGQQVTLRCSPKSGHDTVSWYQQALGQGPQFIFQYYEEEERQRGNFPDRFSGHQFPNYSSELNVNALLLGDSALYLCASSLGALGNQPQHFGDGTRLSIL.

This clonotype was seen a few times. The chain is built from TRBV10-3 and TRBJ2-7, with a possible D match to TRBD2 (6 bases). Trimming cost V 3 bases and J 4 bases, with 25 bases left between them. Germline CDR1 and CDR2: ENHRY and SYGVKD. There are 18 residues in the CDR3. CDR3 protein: CAISDGGVAWPPLYEQYF. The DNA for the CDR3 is TGTGCCATCAGTGATGGAGGGGTAGCGTGGCCCCCTTTGTACGAGCAGTACTTC.

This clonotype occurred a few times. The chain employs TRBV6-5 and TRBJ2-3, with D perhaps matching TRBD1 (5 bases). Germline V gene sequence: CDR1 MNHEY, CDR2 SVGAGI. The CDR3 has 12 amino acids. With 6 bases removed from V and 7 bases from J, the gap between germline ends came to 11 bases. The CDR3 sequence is CASRTTGHTQYF. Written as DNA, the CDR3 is TGTGCCAGCAGGACAACAGGCCATACGCAGTATTTT.

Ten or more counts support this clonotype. The CDR3 reads CASSLGGVYEQYV. CDR3 coding DNA: TGTGCCAGCTCCCTAGGGGGCGTTTACGAGCAGTACGTC. This rearrangement joins TRBV18 to TRBJ2-7, with 7 bases fitting TRBD1. The V and J ends lost 6 bases and 4 bases, in that order; junction bases with no gene match: 6. This CDR3 region has 13 residues. Germline V gene data show CDR1 as KGHSH and CDR2 as LQKENI.

The CDR3: CASSHNPTGGVNTEAFF. CDR3 coding DNA: TGTGCCAGCTCACACAACCCGACAGGGGGCGTGAACACTGAAGCTTTCTTT. The chain has TRBV18 and TRBJ1-1; TRBD1 agrees at 10 bases. Germline V gene lookup returns CDR1 KGHSH and CDR2 LQKENI. The CDR3 spans 17 residues. Unmatched junction bases numbered 8, after V lost 4 bases and J lost 0 bases.